One T cell receptor (beta chain) is described in this entry. Its target antigen remains unknown. Base qualities are not provided; no much larger clone lies one nucleotide away. The library was produced with 5' RACE. Sequencing instrument: Illumina HiSeq 2000. Template switching added a universal primer binding site, and the final cDNA carried a unique molecular identifier that allowed TCR cDNA molecules to be counted accurately. Specific primers in the conserved constant-segment region were used to synthesize first-strand cDNA for the TCR alpha and beta chains. To control for contamination, every cDNA library was double barcoded, receiving both a SMART-Mk sample barcode and Illumina barcodes. TruSeq adapter sequences, together with Illumina sample barcodes, were added in two successive PCR steps. Sequencing of the TCR alpha and beta cDNA libraries was done on the Illumina HiSeq platform using custom primers. In the paper's pipeline: MiGEC processed the raw reads to extract unique molecular identifiers, while MiXCR was used to determine the CDR3 positions. For each individual, recombination models were inferred using an EM algorithm with the repgenHMM and IGoR tools. Shared clonotypes were analyzed with the tcR package in R, and sharing was normalized by the product of cloneset sizes. To study raw recombination free of thymic and clonal selection effects, out-of-frame nonproductive sequences were analyzed. TCRdb ran its own pipeline on the public reads, namely fastp trimming at Q25 and MiXCR clone calling, and kept in-frame beta chains. Entries are consolidated by CDR3 protein sequence, retaining the most common genes and DNA. These V and J calls are TCRdb output, not the study's own analysis. The sample table holds around 680,000 distinct CDR3 sequences, of which 8.6% were seen once. The top ten hold 0.8% to 1% of the sample.

Every donor was a healthy Caucasian. Three pairs of female monozygotic twins, all aged about 18 to 30 years, were included in the twin cohort. RNA for TCR libraries was isolated from peripheral blood mononuclear cells. As encoded in the germline V gene, CDR1 is SGHRS while CDR2 is YFSETQ. Taken from cysteine to phenylalanine, the CDR3 has 14 residues. This entry keeps only the CDR3 DNA: 42 bases, framed from base 1. At the junction V is shortened by 4 bases and J by 8 bases, with 15 bases in between. This sample stems from a study of identical twins (dated by TCRdb to the mid-2010s). With respect to the entire study: TCR alpha and beta repertoires from monozygotic twins, unrelated adults of various ages and cord blood were deep-sequenced to test whether fetal clonotypes persist. To rule out contamination, the twin experiments were replicated at different times with different library preparation protocols.

Points the paper makes about the study in general: In monozygotic twins, recombination models systematically underestimated out-of-frame TCR alpha sharing, but the models matched the sharing seen between unrelated individuals. Compared with coincidental sharing between unrelated individuals, an excess of low generation-probability sequences was observed among out-of-frame TCR alpha sequences shared between twins. Excess twin sharing in beta out-of-frame sequences was weaker because fewer shared sequences lowered the signal-to-noise ratio. Zero-insertion analyses could be partly confounded by invariant T cells such as MAIT and iNKT, although diverse VJ usage argued against such confounding for most clonotypes. Because the same donors could not be followed over many years, the conclusions relied on cross-sectional statistical analysis. Fewer insertions were carried by abundant cord blood beta clonotypes; a weaker similar trend was observed in young adult naive repertoires, while no such trend was observed in memory repertoires.

These same records also appear under a second study, on yellow fever vaccine responses in identical twins. Taken from the second paper: According to the authors, the vaccine-induced T cell response in identical twins seemed to be partly convergent and partly specific to each individual. In the study, vaccine-responding T cell clones were precisely tracked in identical twins.

The sequencing input was PBMCs. The rearranged segments are TRBV5-1 and TRBJ1-4; confidence is insufficient to name the D gene. The sequence was collected from a woman aged 18-29 years in good health. The CDR3 sequence is CASSPTPLREKLFF. The DNA sequence reads TGCGCCAGCAGCCCGACCCCTCTTCGGGAAAAACTGTTTTTT.